Listed below are T cell receptor beta chains from one sample, sequenced in a study of blood T cell repertoires in COVID-19. Libraries were prepared by immunoSEQ multiplex PCR; TCRdb keeps only in-frame clonotypes and omits some of them. The sample has 150,000 or so clones, approximately 79% seen once. Sequencing was carried out using peripheral blood. The receptors here all came from a woman aged 60-75 years with COVID-19, enrolled during active disease. Both conserved end residues are part of each CDR3. D genes are given only for firm matches. The size entry is marked missing in some rows and otherwise reads once, few, many or a size class.

d_gene	abundance	j_gene	v_gene	CDR3aa	CDR3nt
-	-	TRBJ2-3	TRBV28	CASSFAGFLSTDTQYF	TGTGCCAGCAGTTTTGCGGGTTTCCTAAGCACAGATACGCAGTATTTT
-	-	TRBJ2-5	TRBV18	CASSHDRTAQETQYF	TGTGCCAGCTCACACGACAGAACCGCCCAAGAGACCCAGTACTTC
TRBD1	-	TRBJ1-3	TRBV7-8	CASSLLSGQGVAGNTIYF	TGTGCCAGCAGCTTATTATCGGGACAGGGGGTGGCTGGAAACACCATATATTTT
TRBD1	-	TRBJ1-3	TRBV18	CASSPPTGMSGNTIYF	TGTGCCAGCTCACCACCGACAGGGATGTCTGGAAACACCATATATTTT
TRBD2	-	TRBJ2-2	TRBV9	CASSLAGVGELFF	TGTGCCAGCAGCCTAGCGGGGGTCGGGGAGCTGTTTTTT
TRBD2	-	TRBJ2-1	TRBV2	CASSESGSSYNEQFF	TGTGCCAGCAGTGAGAGCGGGAGCTCCTACAATGAGCAGTTCTTC
-	many	TRBJ2-7	TRBV7-2	CASSLSGGYEQYF	TGTGCCAGCAGCTTAAGTGGAGGCTACGAGCAGTACTTC
-	-	TRBJ1-5	TRBV7-6	CASSLARYQPQHF	TGTGCCAGCAGCTTAGCGCGCTATCAGCCCCAGCATTTT
-	-	TRBJ2-1	TRBV5-1	CASSLGGRNNEQFF	TGCGCCAGCAGCTTGGGGGGCAGAAACAATGAGCAGTTCTTC
-	-	TRBJ1-3	TRBV5-1	CASSLDISGNTIYF	TGCGCCAGCAGCTTGGACATCTCTGGAAACACCATATATTTT
-	-	TRBJ2-1	TRBV9	CASSVVRGEQFF	TGTGCCAGCAGCGTAGTAAGGGGTGAGCAGTTCTTC
TRBD2	-	TRBJ2-5	TRBV4-1	CASSPWPERGGLETQYF	TGCGCCAGCAGCCCCTGGCCAGAGCGGGGGGGCCTTGAGACCCAGTACTTC
-	-	TRBJ1-2	TRBV7-7	CASSIGRWCWQGTGYTF	TGTGCTAGCAGCATAGGTAGGTGGTGTTGGCAGGGGACCGGCTACACCTTC